The clone carrying this TCR beta chain was observed a few times. Its antigen is not known. V gave up 6 bases and J gave up 4 bases; unmatched junction bases: 5. Germline CDR1 MNHEY, CDR2 SMNVEV (reference sequence). The CDR3 runs 13 residues. The data belong to a study of vaccination and CD4 T cells after COVID-19. Study in general: Two Hispanic individuals were among six male and four female convalescent patients. Each participant underwent a two-dose regimen of either the BNT162b2 or the mRNA-1273 vaccine. A CEFX pool, an HIV-1 Nef pool, or else no peptide went into the control cultures.

Treatment: roughly 11-day PBMC culture with coronavirus spike peptide pools or control peptides (ViraFEST assay). Collection of the unexposed donor's CD4+ T cells took place before the COVID-19 pandemic (2011-2018). Every well contained around 2.2 million PBMCs, which were grown with about 10 IU/ml IL-2 and roughly 9.7 ug/ml peptide pools. Sequence data for DNA of cultured CD4+ T cells were generated by the Oncomine TCR Beta short-read assay. TCRdb ran MiXCR on the PCR reads and lists one entry per CDR3 protein. The sample shows 5,500 to 7,500 distinct CDR3 sequences, about 32% of them seen only once.

This clonotype originated in a human donor in good health. The sample taken for sequencing was CD4+ T cells from blood, cultured in vitro. The chain couples TRBV27 to TRBJ1-1, with 7 bases that match TRBD1. CDR3 sequence (DNA): TGTGCCAGCAGCGAACAGGGGCGCACTGAAGCTTTCTTT. As protein: CASSEQGRTEAFF.